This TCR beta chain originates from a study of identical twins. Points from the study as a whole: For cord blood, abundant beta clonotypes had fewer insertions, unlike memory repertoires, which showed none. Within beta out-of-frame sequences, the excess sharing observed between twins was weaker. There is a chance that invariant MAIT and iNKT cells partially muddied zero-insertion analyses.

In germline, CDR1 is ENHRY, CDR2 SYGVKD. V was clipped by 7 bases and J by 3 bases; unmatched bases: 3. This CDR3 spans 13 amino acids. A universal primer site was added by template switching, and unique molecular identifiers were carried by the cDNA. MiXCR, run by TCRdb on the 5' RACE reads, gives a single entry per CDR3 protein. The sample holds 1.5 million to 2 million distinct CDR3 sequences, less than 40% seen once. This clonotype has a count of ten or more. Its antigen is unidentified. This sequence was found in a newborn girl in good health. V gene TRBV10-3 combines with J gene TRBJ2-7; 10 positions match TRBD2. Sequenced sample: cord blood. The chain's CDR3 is CAIKASGSYEQYF. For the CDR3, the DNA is TGTGCCATCAAGGCTAGCGGGAGCTACGAGCAGTACTTC.